Following are 5 T cell receptor beta chains from one sample sequenced in a study of tumor-infiltrating lymphocytes in oesophageal squamous cell carcinoma. TCRdb passed the PCR reads through MiXCR, listing each CDR3 protein once. The sample consists of about 17,000 distinct CDR3 sequences, over 40% of them appearing once. The sequenced material came from normal esophageal tissue next to the tumor. The source is a female donor with esophageal squamous cell carcinoma.

The rearrangement links TRBV7-2 to TRBJ1-1; maybe TRBD1 (5 bases). The J call could be wrong; TRBJ2-7 is a better fit for the DNA end. The CDR3 is made up of 15 amino acids. The germline V gene has CDR1 SGHTA and CDR2 FQGNSA. CDR3 loop: CASSLGPRDTYEQYF. The CDR3 coding sequence is TGTGCCAGCAGCTTAGGGCCCAGGGATACCTACGAGCAGTACTTC.

The chain is built from TRBV12-3 or TRBV12-4 and TRBJ2-1, with a possible D match to TRBD2 (6 bases). The closer fit of TRBJ2-7 to the DNA end suggests the J call may be wrong. The length of the CDR3 is 15 residues. CDR3 protein: CASSFLRDLSYEQYF. The CDR3 nucleotides are TGTGCCAGCAGTTTTTTGCGGGACCTCTCCTACGAGCAGTACTTC.

This chain's CDR3 is CASSEERTGNTIYF. The CDR3 region has the DNA TGTGCCAGCAGTGAAGAGAGAACTGGAAACACCATATATTTT. The chain joins TRBV25-1 to TRBJ1-3; D call uncertain. Trimming took 2 bases from V and 2 from J, leaving 7 bases between them. Germline V gives CDR1 MGHDK, CDR2 SYGVNS. This CDR3 comprises 14 residues.

This clonotype was found once. CDR3: CASSASYEQYF. In nucleotides, the CDR3 is TGTGCCAGCAGCGCGTCCTACGAGCAGTACTTC. The rearrangement uses TRBV27 and TRBJ2-1, with no clear D. The last part of the DNA fits TRBJ2-7 better; the J call may be wrong. The V gene's germline CDR1 is MNHEY and CDR2 SMNVEV (reference sequence). The CDR3 runs 11 residues.

This clonotype was seen a single time. V and J are TRBV4-1 and TRBJ2-3; 7 positions match TRBD2. The germline CDR1 and CDR2 sequences are MGHRA and YSYEKL. This CDR3 spans 16 amino acids. V lost 0 bases and J lost 8; bases outside the gene matches: 11. The CDR3 loop reads CASSQEYAGAGGTQYF. DNA for the CDR3: TGCGCCAGCAGCCAAGAGTACGCGGGAGCAGGAGGTACGCAGTATTTT.